These 5 T cell receptor beta chains were all obtained from the same sample, sequenced in a study of molecular identifiers for immune sequencing clone quantification. TCRdb processed the PCR reads anew with MiXCR; each CDR3 protein has one entry. The table has 600,000 to 650,000 distinct CDR3 sequences, about 20% seen once. Sequenced sample: naive CD8+ T cells from blood, with Jurkat cell RNA spiked in. As for subset: FACS-sorted CD8+CD4-CCR7+CD45RA+ naive T cells. Every receptor here comes from a human donor in good health. Some libraries in this study had Jurkat cell RNA spiked in.

This clonotype came up a few times. V and J are TRBV20-1 and TRBJ1-2; TRBD1 aligns across 7 bases. This CDR3 region has 14 residues. Germline V lookup: CDR1 DFQATT, CDR2 SNEGSKA (reference sequence). With 6 bases clipped from V and 6 bases from J, the junction kept 13 bases outside the gene matches. CDR3 amino acids: CSAVSTGFVDGYTF. The DNA for the CDR3 is TGCAGTGCCGTATCGACAGGGTTCGTGGATGGCTACACCTTC.

The chain links TRBV29-1 to TRBJ2-1, with D maybe TRBD1 (6 bases). The V gene's germline CDR1 is SQVTM and CDR2 ANQGSEA. This CDR3 spans 13 amino acids. V was pared by 7 bases and J by 7 bases, with 17 bases between. CDR3 nucleotides: TGCAGCGGCATCCTGACAGGAGATAATGAGCAGTTCTTC. This sequence encodes CSGILTGDNEQFF.

Remarks on this clonotype: A read error is likely, as this CDR3 ends without the conserved phenylalanine or tryptophan. This rearrangement joins TRBV7-9 to TRBJ1-5; D ambiguous. The CDR3 sequence is 12 residues long. Per germline, CDR1 SEHNR and CDR2 FQNEAQ (reference sequence). The CDR3 protein is CACSPSNQPQHL. The CDR3 nucleotides are TGTGCCTGCAGCCCTAGCAATCAGCCCCAGCATTTG.

The chain has TRBV20-1 and TRBJ2-7; perhaps TRBD1 as D (5 bases). The CDR3 covers 13 residues. The V gene lost 5 bases and the J gene lost 2 bases, with 13 bases spanning the gap. Germline V gene sequence: CDR1 DFQATT, CDR2 SNEGSKA (reference sequence). As DNA, the CDR3 is TGCAGTGCTGGAAGACAGATGACCTACGAGCAGTACTTC. Translating gives CSAGRQMTYEQYF.

This clonotype was picked up a small number of times. A clone one base away is much larger, so this may be a read error. The J gene is TRBJ1-1, the V gene TRBV7-9; unclear D gene. Deletions cut 6 bases from V and 3 bases from J, with 11 bases between. Germline-derived CDR1 and CDR2 are SEHNR and FQNEAQ (reference sequence). This CDR3 has 13 residues. As DNA, the CDR3 is TGTGCCAGCAGGTCGCCTACGGACACTGAAGCTTTCTTT. Amino acid sequence: CASRSPTDTEAFF.